These 4 T cell receptor beta chains share one sample of origin, sequenced in a study of OX40 agonist ivuxolimab in advanced cancers. Using immunoSEQ multiplex PCR, the repertoire was profiled, and TCRdb retains in-frame clones only, with some absent. The sample comprises tens of thousands of clones, approximately 84% of which are singletons, and around 5% rests with the top ten. Sequenced here: CD4+ or CD8+ T cells sorted from blood, sampled in a trial of the OX40 agonist ivuxolimab. The receptors derive from an adult with an advanced solid tumor such as melanoma, head and neck, liver or kidney cancer.

The rearrangement joins TRBV27 to TRBJ1-1; D remains unclear. Trimming stripped 0 bases from V and 2 bases from J, with 13 bases between. This CDR3 is 16 amino acids long. The V gene's germline CDR1 is MNHEY and CDR2 SMNVEV (reference sequence). The CDR3 DNA is TGTGCCAGCAGTTTATCGACCCGGGGAGCCAACACTGAAGCTTTCTTT. Translated: CASSLSTRGANTEAFF.

The J gene is TRBJ2-5, the V gene TRBV18; D is tentatively TRBD1 or TRBD2 (6 bases each). The CDR3 is 15 residues long. Germline-derived CDR1 and CDR2 are KGHSH and LQKENI. Trimming cost V 5 bases and J 5 bases, with 18 bases left between them. The chain's CDR3 is CASSKAGHQGETQYF. CDR3 nucleotides: TGTGCCAGCTCAAAAGCGGGTCATCAGGGGGAGACCCAGTACTTC.

The rearrangement uses TRBV5-1 and TRBJ1-6; 7 bases agree with TRBD1. V trimming: 4 bases; J trimming: 13 bases; junction bases outside the gene matches: 17. The CDR3 covers 16 residues. Germline lookup yields CDR1 SGHRS and CDR2 YFSETQ. This chain's CDR3 is CASSLVEGAQGDPLHF. CDR3 in DNA: TGCGCCAGCAGCCTTGTAGAAGGGGCCCAGGGGGATCCCCTCCACTTT.

The rearrangement links TRBV21-1 to TRBJ1-4. TRBV21-1 is described as a pseudogene. The CDR3 sequence is 16 residues long. The CDR3: CASSKAKSQGREKLFF. The CDR3 DNA follows: TGTGCCAGCAGCAAAGCAAAGTCCCAAGGGCGGGAAAAACTGTTTTTT.